This entry concerns a single T cell receptor beta chain. The antigen is not known. For repertoire sequencing, the TCR beta CDR3 regions were amplified from RNA transcripts. A first-round RT-PCR used HTBI primers, followed by a second-round multiplex PCR. TCRdb called the multiplex PCR reads again in MiXCR, with one record for every CDR3 protein. The sample lists about 240,000 distinct CDR3 sequences, around 50% occurring once. The sample comes from a study of Graves' ophthalmopathy and Graves' hyperthyroidism. Study results and limitations: The model flagged ophthalmopathy progression at approximately 66% sensitivity and less than 75% specificity.

The sample taken for sequencing was peripheral blood. The receptor comes from an adult man with Graves' ophthalmopathy.

CDR3 amino acids: CASSSPQGAAGTEAFF. Written as DNA, the CDR3 is TGTGCCAGTAGTAGCCCCCAGGGGGCGGCGGGCACTGAAGCTTTCTTT. The rearrangement uses TRBV19 and TRBJ1-1, with 8 bases lining up with TRBD1. Germline CDR1 reads LNHDA; CDR2 reads SQIVND (reference sequence). CDR3 length equals 16 residues. With V trimmed by 4 bases and J by 4 bases, 11 bases remained unmatched.